This T cell receptor beta chain was documented in a study of T cell changes during pregnancy in multiple sclerosis (dated 2019 in TCRdb). For the study in its entirety: In women with multiple sclerosis, the researchers looked at how the T cell repertoire shifted as pregnancy progressed.

On this clone itself: Its antigen is not yet known. The record has no base qualities; no much larger clone is one base away.

The method was the immunoSEQ multiplex PCR assay. TCRdb took over this immuneACCESS table, retaining in-frame rearrangements with V and J assigned. Such tables are incomplete; in checked studies, under half of the missing clones stem from an unresolved V gene, and the remainder is unexplained. The sample contains 45,000 to 55,000 clones, roughly 91% of them found a single time. 0.55% to 0.65% of the sample is taken by the ten largest. The CDR3 runs 13 amino acids, cysteine and phenylalanine included. The sequence is cut down to CDR3 DNA, 39 bases in frame from base 1. V was cut back by 0 bases and J by 13 bases, leaving a gap of 12 bases between them. The germline V gene sets CDR1 to KGHSH and CDR2 to LQKENI.

Source: CD4+ T cells from peripheral blood mononuclear cells, taken after pregnancy. This clonotype was obtained from a female donor in good health, enrolled as a control in a pregnancy study. The chain employs TRBV18 and TRBJ1-4; the D region possibly corresponds to TRBD1 (5 bases align). The CDR3 reads as follows: CASSPPGADGLFF. DNA sequence: TGTGCCAGCTCACCACCAGGGGCCGATGGACTGTTTTTT.